This passage covers 25 T cell receptor beta chains from one sample sequenced in a study of blood T cell repertoires in COVID-19. Generated by immunoSEQ multiplex PCR, the TCRdb table keeps only in-frame clones and is missing some. The sample has some 230,000 clones, 75% to 90% seen once; the top ten hold roughly 8.2%. Sequences were obtained from peripheral blood. The source of these receptors is a woman of 80 years or more with COVID-19, enrolled during active disease.

The chain employs TRBV2 and TRBJ2-1; possible D gene TRBD1, 5 bases. CDR1 is SNHLY and CDR2 is FYNNEI in the germline V gene. CDR3 length: 14 amino acids. V lost 5 bases and J 8 bases, leaving 16 bases between the germline ends. CDR3 DNA: TGTGCCAGCAGTTATAGGGTATGGGGCGATGAGCAGTTCTTC. Amino acids: CASSYRVWGDEQFF.

The gene calls are TRBV10-3 and TRBJ2-1; 12 nucleotides match TRBD2. Trimming at V came to 6 bases and at J to 9 bases, leaving 3 bases not matched to a gene. CDR3 length: 13 residues. Germline V gene data show CDR1 as ENHRY and CDR2 as SYGVKD. The chain's CDR3 is CAIRASGGAEQFF. The DNA of the CDR3 is TGTGCCATCAGAGCTAGCGGGGGGGCTGAGCAGTTCTTC.

This chain uses TRBV29-1 with TRBJ2-3; TRBD2 agrees at 9 bases. The CDR3 loop spans 15 amino acids. V lost 4 bases and J lost 2; bases outside the gene matches: 7. Germline V gives CDR1 SQVTM, CDR2 ANQGSEA. CDR3 region: CSVGKTSGLTDTQYF. The CDR3 nucleotides are TGCAGCGTTGGGAAGACTAGCGGACTCACAGATACGCAGTATTTT.

The chain links TRBV27 to TRBJ2-7, with TRBD2 matching 8 bases. The CDR3 covers 15 residues. The V and J ends lost 6 bases and 2 bases, in that order; junction bases with no gene match: 9. Per the germline V gene, CDR1 is MNHEY and CDR2 is SMNVEV (reference sequence). CDR3 residues: CASSRLTSGAYEQYF. DNA of the CDR3: TGTGCCAGCAGCAGATTAACTAGCGGAGCCTACGAGCAGTACTTC.

In regard to this clone: This sample includes further DNA sequences coding for the same CDR3. This chain uses TRBV5-1 with TRBJ1-2; 8 nucleotides line up with TRBD1. Germline CDR1 reads SGHRS; CDR2 reads YFSETQ. CDR3 length equals 14 residues. V was clipped by 0 bases and J by 5 bases; unmatched bases: 3. CDR3 nucleotide sequence: TGCGCCAGCAGCTTGGGACAGGGGTTTTATGGCTACACCTTC. Its translation: CASSLGQGFYGYTF.

The chain links TRBV7-9 to TRBJ2-1; 7 nucleotides align to TRBD1. Germline-derived CDR1 and CDR2 are SEHNR and FQNEAQ (reference sequence). This CDR3 is 16 amino acids long. The junction had 9 bases not matched to a gene; V was cut back by 5 bases and J by 2 bases. Written as DNA, the CDR3 is TGTGCCAGCAGCAGAACAGGGGTAGAACCCTACAATGAGCAGTTCTTC. Its translation: CASSRTGVEPYNEQFF. The complete variable domain, with remaining parts taken from reference TRBV7-9 and TRBJ2-1, reads DTGVSQNPRHKITKRGQNVTFRCDPISEHNRLYWYRQTLGQGPEFLTYFQNEAQLEKSRLLSDRFSAERPKGSFSTLEIQRTEQGDSAMYLCASSRTGVEPYNEQFFGPGTRLTVL.

The rearrangement joins TRBV6-5 to TRBJ1-2; no definite D call. CDR3 length: 14 amino acids. Germline loops: CDR1 MNHEY, CDR2 SVGAGI. V lost 2 bases and J lost 2, with 9 bases in between. The CDR3 nucleotides read TGTGCCAGCAGTTACGGAGTGAGAAACTATGGCTACACCTTC. The encoded protein is CASSYGVRNYGYTF.

A few counts support this clone. The chain combines TRBV18 with TRBJ1-1; D gene ambiguous. CDR1 and CDR2 (germline): KGHSH, LQKENI. The CDR3 totals 13 residues. V lost 1 base and J lost 3, with 6 bases in between. The DNA for the CDR3 is TGTGCCAGCTCACCACAGGGAGACACTGAAGCTTTCTTT. This gives the protein CASSPQGDTEAFF. The variable domain in full, completed from reference TRBV18 and TRBJ1-1, reads NAGVMQNPRHLVRRRGQEARLRCSPMKGHSHVYWYRQLPEEGLKFMVYLQKENIIDESGMPKERFSAEFPKEGPSILRIQQVVRGDSAAYFCASSPQGDTEAFFGQGTRLTVV.

The sample holds one count of this clone. This chain joins TRBV2 and TRBJ1-1, with D possibly being TRBD1 (6 bases). This CDR3 spans 15 amino acids. Germline V gives CDR1 SNHLY, CDR2 FYNNEI. Between the trimmed V and J ends, which lost 7 bases and 3 bases, there was a span of 18 bases. CDR3 DNA: TGTGCCAGCAACCCGAACAGGGTGGGGGACACTGAAGCTTTCTTT. It encodes CASNPNRVGDTEAFF.

The V gene is TRBV6-1, the J gene TRBJ1-2; D remains unclear. V lost 1 base and J 8 bases, leaving 20 bases between the germline ends. In germline, CDR1 is MNHNS, CDR2 SASEGT. This CDR3 has 16 residues. CDR3 bases: TGTGCCAGCAGTGAAGGTCTCTTCATTGACCGGAGAGGCTACACCTTC. Translating it yields CASSEGLFIDRRGYTF.

Written as DNA, the CDR3 is TGTGCCAGCAGCCCTAGCGGGGGAAACACCGGGGAGCTGTTTTTT. Translation gives CASSPSGGNTGELFF. This sequence joins TRBV7-6 and TRBJ2-2, with TRBD2 matching over 10 bases. The germline V gene has CDR1 SGHVS and CDR2 FNYEAQ. Unmatched junction bases numbered 2, after V lost 5 bases and J lost 2 bases. The CDR3 is made up of 15 amino acids. Combining the CDR3 with reference TRBV7-6 and TRBJ2-2 gives the whole variable domain GAGVSQSPRYKVTKRGQDVALRCDPISGHVSLYWYRQALGQGPEFLTYFNYEAQQDKSGLPNDRFSAERPEGSISTLTIQRTEQRDSAMYRCASSPSGGNTGELFFGEGSRLTVL.

The chain carries TRBV12-3 or TRBV12-4 and TRBJ1-5, with a possible D match to TRBD1 (6 bases). The V end was cut by 4 bases, the J end by 6 bases, with 10 bases between. This CDR3 has 13 amino acids. The CDR3 DNA sequence: TGTGCCAGCAGTTCAGGGGTGGGTCAGCCCCAGCATTTT. Encoded protein: CASSSGVGQPQHF.

The V and J genes are TRBV5-4 and TRBJ2-2; 15 nucleotides agree with TRBD2. The CDR3 contains 18 residues. Trimming took 4 bases from V and 1 from J; bases not matched to a gene: 5. The V gene's germline CDR1 is SGHNT and CDR2 YYREEE (reference sequence). CDR3 DNA: TGTGCCAGCAGCCACGGACTAGCGGGGGGGTGGAACACCGGGGAGCTGTTTTTT. Encoded protein: CASSHGLAGGWNTGELFF.

The chain is built from TRBV6-5 and TRBJ1-6, with 7 nucleotides matching TRBD1. The CDR3 contains 14 residues. Trimming took 4 bases from V and 7 from J; bases not matched to a gene: 4. The germline V gene has CDR1 MNHEY and CDR2 SVGAGI. The CDR3 sequence is CASSSGQTNSPLHF. The CDR3, as DNA: TGTGCCAGCAGTTCGGGACAGACAAATTCACCCCTCCACTTT.

V gene TRBV28 combines with J gene TRBJ1-1; 7 bases are shared with TRBD1. CDR3 length equals 13 residues. CDR1 and CDR2 from the germline V gene are MDHEN and SYDVKM. The V segment lost 7 bases and the J segment 0 bases; nucleotides outside the gene matches: 2. The CDR3 protein is CASKGQLNTEAFF. The CDR3 DNA reads as TGTGCCAGCAAGGGACAGCTGAACACTGAAGCTTTCTTT.

The CDR3 reads CASSIVGGMRSNQPQHF. The CDR3 nucleotides are TGTGCCAGTAGTATTGTAGGGGGCATGAGGAGCAATCAGCCCCAGCATTTT. J is TRBJ1-5 and V is TRBV19, with 7 bases fitting TRBD1. The V gene's germline CDR1 is LNHDA and CDR2 SQIVND (reference sequence). With V trimmed by 3 bases and J by 1 base, 9 bases remained unmatched. The CDR3 consists of 17 residues.

The chain is built from TRBV18 and TRBJ1-2, with TRBD1 identical over 7 bases. The CDR3 runs 16 residues. Germline CDR1 and CDR2: KGHSH and LQKENI. V lost 3 bases and J lost 1; bases outside the gene matches: 8. The CDR3 reads CASSPPSDRVNYGYTF. CDR3 nucleotides: TGTGCCAGCTCACCGCCCTCCGACAGGGTTAACTATGGCTACACCTTC.

This clone was counted once. The rearrangement links TRBV24-1 to TRBJ1-4; 10 positions match TRBD1. The trim removed 2 bases at V and 14 bases at J, leaving 10 bases unmatched. The CDR3 is 15 residues long. Germline CDR1 is KGHDR and CDR2 is SFDVKD. CDR3 loop: CATSDSGQGTRKLFF. The DNA of the CDR3 is TGTGCCACCAGTGATTCGGGACAGGGGACACGCAAGCTGTTTTTT.

The CDR3, as DNA: TGTGCCAGCAGCCAAAAATTTTCCTCAGGGGATCAGCCCCAGCATTTT. It codes for CASSQKFSSGDQPQHF. The rearrangement links TRBV3-1 (or the pseudogene TRBV3-2) to TRBJ1-5; D may be TRBD1 (6 bases). Per germline, CDR1 LGHDT and CDR2 YNNKEL (reference sequence). This CDR3 region has 16 residues. Trimming pared 2 bases from V and 5 bases from J, leaving 16 bases between.

The table lists this clone with a count of one. The rearrangement links TRBV30 to TRBJ1-2; D perhaps matches TRBD1 (5 bases). The CDR3 runs 13 residues. In germline, CDR1 is GTSNPN, CDR2 SVGIG (reference sequence). Trimming took off 0 bases at V and 3 bases at J, with 8 bases between the two ends. The CDR3 loop reads CAWSVPRDYGYTF. For the CDR3, the DNA is TGTGCCTGGAGTGTACCCAGGGACTATGGCTACACCTTC.

The chain links TRBV19 to TRBJ2-3, with 8 bases identical to TRBD2. V was clipped by 6 bases and J by 2 bases; unmatched bases: 10. CDR1 and CDR2 (germline): LNHDA, SQIVND (reference sequence). This CDR3 spans 16 amino acids. In nucleotides, the CDR3 is TGTGCCAGTAGACTCTCGGGAGGGGGGTCCACAGATACGCAGTATTTT. Translation: CASRLSGGGSTDTQYF. Full variable domain (rest looked up from reference TRBV19 and TRBJ2-3): DGGITQSPKYLFRKEGQNVTLSCEQNLNHDAMYWYRQDPGQGLRLIYYSQIVNDFQKGDIAEGYSVSREKKESFPLTVTSAQKNPTAFYLCASRLSGGGSTDTQYFGPGTRLTVL.

The CDR3: CASSRTGRSNTGELFF. The CDR3 nucleotides are TGTGCCAGCAGTCGTACAGGGCGGTCGAACACCGGGGAGCTGTTTTTT. The chain carries TRBV6-2 or TRBV6-3 and TRBJ2-2, with D possibly matching TRBD1 (6 bases). This CDR3 is 16 amino acids long. The V gene lost 5 bases and the J gene lost 0 bases, with 13 bases spanning the gap. CDR1 is MNHEY and CDR2 is SVGEGT in the germline V gene.

This sequence joins TRBV7-2 and TRBJ2-1; no clear D gene. CDR1 is SGHTA and CDR2 is FQGNSA in the germline V gene. V shed 1 base and J shed 8 bases, with 15 bases lying between them. The CDR3 has 15 amino acids. CDR3 residues: CASSLGAVVADEQFF. CDR3 in DNA: TGTGCCAGCAGCTTAGGGGCCGTCGTCGCCGATGAGCAGTTCTTC.

The chain has TRBV18 and TRBJ1-3; weak D call: TRBD1 (5 bases). From germline, CDR1 is KGHSH and CDR2 LQKENI. V was shortened by 4 bases and J by 4 bases, with 17 bases between the two germline ends. The CDR3 loop spans 16 amino acids. CDR3 residues: CASSLQGSGSGNTIYF. The CDR3 DNA reads as TGTGCCAGCTCACTTCAGGGCTCTGGCTCCGGAAACACCATATATTTT.

The CDR3 protein is CASRPGTGGDQPQHF. The CDR3 DNA follows: TGTGCCAGTAGACCTGGGACAGGGGGCGACCAGCCCCAGCATTTT. The chain joins TRBV19 to TRBJ1-5; TRBD1 agrees at 12 bases. The CDR3 loop spans 15 amino acids. V shed 6 bases, J shed 7 bases, and the junction held 7 bases outside the gene matches. Germline CDR1 and CDR2: LNHDA and SQIVND (reference sequence).